The T cell receptor beta chain described here comes from a study of post-analysis software for immune sequencing data. Points from the study as a whole: TRBV5-6, TRBV5-1 and TRBV20-1 were among five TRBV segments more frequent in patients than controls. Clustering by F measure revealed strong co-clustering among samples prepared together in one batch. Multiple sclerosis patients showed significantly lower normalized Chao1 diversity than controls did.

The CDR3 sequence is 14 residues long. Germline V gene lookup returns CDR1 SGHRS and CDR2 YFSETQ. V shed 0 bases and J shed 5 bases, with 8 bases lying between them. With respect to this clonotype: As yet, its antigen is unknown.

Each TCR beta cDNA library carried unique molecular identifiers. The authors obtained roughly 500,000 cDNA molecules from around 0.96 to 9.9 million T cells. One entry per CDR3 protein results from TCRdb running MiXCR on the PCR reads. Of approximately 730,000 distinct CDR3 sequences listed, about 27% are singletons. Sequences were obtained from blood. The clonotype originates from a girl between 10 and 17 years old with multiple sclerosis. V is TRBV5-1 and J is TRBJ1-4; D is unresolved. CDR3 coding DNA: TGCGCCAGCAGCTTGGGGACGCCGAATGAAAAACTGTTTTTT. Amino acids: CASSLGTPNEKLFF.